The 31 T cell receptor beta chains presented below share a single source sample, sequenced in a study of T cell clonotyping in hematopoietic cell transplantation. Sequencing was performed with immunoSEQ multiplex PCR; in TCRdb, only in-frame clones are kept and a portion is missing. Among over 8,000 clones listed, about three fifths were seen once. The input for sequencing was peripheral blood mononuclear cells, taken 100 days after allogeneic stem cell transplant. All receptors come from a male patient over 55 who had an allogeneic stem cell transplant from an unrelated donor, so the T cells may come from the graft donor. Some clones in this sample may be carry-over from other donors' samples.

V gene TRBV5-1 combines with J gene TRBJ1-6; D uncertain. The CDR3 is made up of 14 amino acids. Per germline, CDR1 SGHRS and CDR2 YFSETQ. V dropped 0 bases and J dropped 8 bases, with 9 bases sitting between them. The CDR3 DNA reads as TGCGCCAGCAGCTTGGCAGGAGACCATTCACCCCTCCACTTT. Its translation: CASSLAGDHSPLHF.

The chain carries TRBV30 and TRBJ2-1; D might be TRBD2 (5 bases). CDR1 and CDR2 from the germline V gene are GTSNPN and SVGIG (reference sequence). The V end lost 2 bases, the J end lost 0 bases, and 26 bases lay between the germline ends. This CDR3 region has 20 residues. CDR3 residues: CAWSKGTVFGDTSSYNEQFF. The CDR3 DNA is TGTGCCTGGAGTAAAGGTACCGTTTTCGGGGATACCAGCTCCTACAATGAGCAGTTCTTC.

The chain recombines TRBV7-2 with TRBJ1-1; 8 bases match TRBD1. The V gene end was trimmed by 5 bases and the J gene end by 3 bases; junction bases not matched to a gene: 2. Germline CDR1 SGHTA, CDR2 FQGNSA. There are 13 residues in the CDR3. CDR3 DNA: TGTGCCAGCAGCACAGGGGGGCACACTGAAGCTTTCTTT. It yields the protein CASSTGGHTEAFF.

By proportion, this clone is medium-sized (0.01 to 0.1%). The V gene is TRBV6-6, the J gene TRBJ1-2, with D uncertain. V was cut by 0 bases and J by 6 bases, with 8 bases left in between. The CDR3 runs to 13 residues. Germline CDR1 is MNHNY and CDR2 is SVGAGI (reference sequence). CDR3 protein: CASSYSGVHGYTF. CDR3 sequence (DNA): TGTGCCAGCAGTTACTCCGGGGTTCATGGCTACACCTTC.

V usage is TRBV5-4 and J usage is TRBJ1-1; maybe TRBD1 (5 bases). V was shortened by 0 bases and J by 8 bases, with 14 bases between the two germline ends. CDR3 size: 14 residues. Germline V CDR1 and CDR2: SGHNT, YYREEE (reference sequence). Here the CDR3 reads CASSLDGGVAEAFF. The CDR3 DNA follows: TGTGCCAGCAGCTTGGATGGGGGGGTCGCAGAAGCTTTCTTT.

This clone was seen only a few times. CDR3 protein: CASSLSGEGAGTF. As DNA, the CDR3 is TGTGCCAGCAGTTTATCGGGTGAGGGGGCGGGGACCTTC. The chain joins TRBV27 to TRBJ1-2; 7 positions agree with TRBD1. CDR3 size: 13 residues. Germline-derived CDR1 and CDR2 are MNHEY and SMNVEV (reference sequence). The trim removed 0 bases at V and 14 bases at J, leaving 9 bases unmatched.

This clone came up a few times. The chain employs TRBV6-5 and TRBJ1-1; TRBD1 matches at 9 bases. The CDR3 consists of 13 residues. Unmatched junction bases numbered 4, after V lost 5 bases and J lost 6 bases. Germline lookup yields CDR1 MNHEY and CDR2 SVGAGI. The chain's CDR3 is CASSPDRGAEAFF. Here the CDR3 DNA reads TGTGCCAGCAGTCCGGACAGGGGCGCTGAAGCTTTCTTT.

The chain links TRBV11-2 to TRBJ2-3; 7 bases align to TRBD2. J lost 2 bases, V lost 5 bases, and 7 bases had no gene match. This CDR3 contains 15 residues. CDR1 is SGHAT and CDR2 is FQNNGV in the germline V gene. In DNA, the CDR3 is TGTGCCAGCAGCCCGGGACGGGGGGTCACAGATACGCAGTATTTT. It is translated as CASSPGRGVTDTQYF. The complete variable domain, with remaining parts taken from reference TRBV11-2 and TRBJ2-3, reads EAGVAQSPRYKIIEKRQSVAFWCNPISGHATLYWYQQILGQGPKLLIQFQNNGVVDDSQLPKDRFSAERLKGVDSTLKIQPAKLEDSAVYLCASSPGRGVTDTQYFGPGTRLTVL.

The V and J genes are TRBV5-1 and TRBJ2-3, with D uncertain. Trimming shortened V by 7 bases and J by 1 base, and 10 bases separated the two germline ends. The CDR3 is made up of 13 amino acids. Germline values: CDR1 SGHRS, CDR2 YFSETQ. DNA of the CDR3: TGCGCCAGCTTTACCCTTGGCACAGATACGCAGTATTTT. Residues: CASFTLGTDTQYF. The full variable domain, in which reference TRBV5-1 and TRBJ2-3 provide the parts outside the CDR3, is KAGVTQTPRYLIKTRGQQVTLSCSPISGHRSVSWYQQTPGQGLQFLFEYFSETQRNKGNFPGRFSGRQFSNSRSEMNVSTLELGDSALYLCASFTLGTDTQYFGPGTRLTVL.

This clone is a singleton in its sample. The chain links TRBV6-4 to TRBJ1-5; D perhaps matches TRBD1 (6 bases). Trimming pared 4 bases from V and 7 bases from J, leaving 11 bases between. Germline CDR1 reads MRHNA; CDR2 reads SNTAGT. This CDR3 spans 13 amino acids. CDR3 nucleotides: TGTGCCAGCAGTGGACAGGCGGGGCAGCCCCAGCATTTT. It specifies CASSGQAGQPQHF.

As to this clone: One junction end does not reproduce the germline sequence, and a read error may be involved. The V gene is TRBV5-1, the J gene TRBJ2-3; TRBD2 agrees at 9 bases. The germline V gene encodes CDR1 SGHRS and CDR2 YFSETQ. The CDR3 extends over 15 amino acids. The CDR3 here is CVSSEAGGIEDTQYF. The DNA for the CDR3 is TGCGTCAGCAGCGAAGCGGGAGGAATAGAAGATACGCAGTATTTT.

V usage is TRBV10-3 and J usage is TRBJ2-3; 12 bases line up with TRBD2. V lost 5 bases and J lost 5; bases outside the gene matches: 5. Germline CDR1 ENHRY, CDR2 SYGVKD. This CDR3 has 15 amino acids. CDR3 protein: CAISRLAGAQDTQYF. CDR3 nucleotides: TGTGCCATCAGTCGACTAGCGGGGGCACAAGATACGCAGTATTTT.

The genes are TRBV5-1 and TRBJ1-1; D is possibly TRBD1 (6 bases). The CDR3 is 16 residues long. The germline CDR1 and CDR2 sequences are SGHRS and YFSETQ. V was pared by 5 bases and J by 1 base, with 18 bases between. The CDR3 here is CASSLGTTPPNTEAFF. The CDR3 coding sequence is TGCGCCAGCAGTCTTGGGACAACACCACCGAACACTGAAGCTTTCTTT.

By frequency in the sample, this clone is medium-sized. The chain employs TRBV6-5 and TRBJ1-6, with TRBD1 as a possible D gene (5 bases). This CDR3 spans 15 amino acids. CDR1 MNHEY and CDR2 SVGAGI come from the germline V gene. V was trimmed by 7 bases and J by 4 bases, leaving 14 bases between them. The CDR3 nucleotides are TGTGCCAGCACCCCAAGAGAGGGGTATAATTCACCCCTCCACTTT. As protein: CASTPREGYNSPLHF.

The CDR3 sequence: CASSPLTYSQAAYGYTF. As DNA, the CDR3 is TGTGCCAGCAGCCCCTTGACTTACTCCCAGGCCGCCTATGGCTACACCTTC. The chain recombines TRBV28 with TRBJ1-2, with D unresolved. The CDR3 is made up of 17 amino acids. Trimming pared 6 bases from V and 4 bases from J, leaving 24 bases between. The V gene's germline CDR1 is MDHEN and CDR2 SYDVKM.

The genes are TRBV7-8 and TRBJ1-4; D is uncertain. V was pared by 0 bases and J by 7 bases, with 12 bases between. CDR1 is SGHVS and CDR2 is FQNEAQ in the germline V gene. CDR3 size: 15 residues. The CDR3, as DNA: TGTGCCAGCAGCTTAGCAGGTGCCCCGGGTGAAAAACTGTTTTTT. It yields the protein CASSLAGAPGEKLFF.

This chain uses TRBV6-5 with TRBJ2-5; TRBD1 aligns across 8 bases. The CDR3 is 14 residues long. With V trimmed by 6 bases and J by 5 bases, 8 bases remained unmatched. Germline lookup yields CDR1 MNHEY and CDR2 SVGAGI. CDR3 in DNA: TGTGCCAGCAGCCACCCAGGGGGCGATGAGACCCAGTACTTC. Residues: CASSHPGGDETQYF.

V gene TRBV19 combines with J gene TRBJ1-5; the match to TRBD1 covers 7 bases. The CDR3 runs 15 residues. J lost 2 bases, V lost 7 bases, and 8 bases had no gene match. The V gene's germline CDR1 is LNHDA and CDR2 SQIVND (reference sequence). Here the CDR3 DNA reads TGTGCCAGTACCCTCAGGGGGGGCGGCAATCAGCCCCAGCATTTT. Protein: CASTLRGGGNQPQHF.

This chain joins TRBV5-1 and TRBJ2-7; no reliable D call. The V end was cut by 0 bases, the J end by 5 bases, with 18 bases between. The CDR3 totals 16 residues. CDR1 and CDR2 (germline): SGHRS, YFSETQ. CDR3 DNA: TGCGCCAGCAGCTTGGTTCTCCGGGCCCTATCCCACGAGCAGTACTTC. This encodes CASSLVLRALSHEQYF.

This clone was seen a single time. The CDR3 sequence: CASSKNTGGAGNIQYF. Here the CDR3 DNA reads TGTGCCAGCAGCAAAAACACAGGGGGCGCCGGAAACATTCAGTACTTC. This sequence joins TRBV7-2 and TRBJ2-4, with TRBD1 identical over 9 bases. The CDR3 length is 16 residues. From germline, CDR1 is SGHTA and CDR2 FQGNSA. The V and J ends lost 5 bases and 6 bases, in that order; junction bases with no gene match: 11.

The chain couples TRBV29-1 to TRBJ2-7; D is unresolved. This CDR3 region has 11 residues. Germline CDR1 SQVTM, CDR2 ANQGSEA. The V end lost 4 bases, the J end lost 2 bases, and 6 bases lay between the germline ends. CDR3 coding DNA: TGCAGCGTTGTTGTCACCTACGAGCAGTACTTC. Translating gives CSVVVTYEQYF.

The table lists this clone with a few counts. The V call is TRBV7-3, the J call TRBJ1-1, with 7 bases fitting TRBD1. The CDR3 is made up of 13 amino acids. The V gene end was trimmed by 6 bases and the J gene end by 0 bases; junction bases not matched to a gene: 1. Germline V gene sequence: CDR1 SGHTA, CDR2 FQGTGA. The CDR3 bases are TGTGCCAGCAGTGGGACAGTGAACACTGAAGCTTTCTTT. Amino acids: CASSGTVNTEAFF.

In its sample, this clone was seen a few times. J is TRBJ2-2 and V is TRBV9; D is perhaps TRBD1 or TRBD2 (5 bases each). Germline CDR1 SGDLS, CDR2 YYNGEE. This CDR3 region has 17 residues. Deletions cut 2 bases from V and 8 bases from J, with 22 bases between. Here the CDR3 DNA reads TGTGCCAGCAGCGTCGCCGGATTCGGGACCGCCATGGGGGAGCTGTTTTTT. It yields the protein CASSVAGFGTAMGELFF.

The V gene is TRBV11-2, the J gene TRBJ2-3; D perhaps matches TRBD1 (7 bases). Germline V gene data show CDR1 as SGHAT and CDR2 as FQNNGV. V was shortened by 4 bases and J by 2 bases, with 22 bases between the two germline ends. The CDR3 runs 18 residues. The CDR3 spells CASSSWGDSLHFTDTQYF. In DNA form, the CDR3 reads TGTGCCAGCAGCTCGTGGGGGGACAGCCTTCACTTCACAGATACGCAGTATTTT.

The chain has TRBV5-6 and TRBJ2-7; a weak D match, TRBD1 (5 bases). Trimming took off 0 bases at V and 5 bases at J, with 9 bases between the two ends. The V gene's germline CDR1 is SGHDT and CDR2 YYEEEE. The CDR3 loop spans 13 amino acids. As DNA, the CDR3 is TGTGCCAGCAGCTTGGTACAGGCCCACGAGCAGTACTTC. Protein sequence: CASSLVQAHEQYF. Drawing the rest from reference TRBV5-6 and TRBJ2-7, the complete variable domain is DAGVTQSPTHLIKTRGQQVTLRCSPKSGHDTVSWYQQALGQGPQFIFQYYEEEERQRGNFPDRFSGHQFPNYSSELNVNALLLGDSALYLCASSLVQAHEQYFGPGTRLTVT.

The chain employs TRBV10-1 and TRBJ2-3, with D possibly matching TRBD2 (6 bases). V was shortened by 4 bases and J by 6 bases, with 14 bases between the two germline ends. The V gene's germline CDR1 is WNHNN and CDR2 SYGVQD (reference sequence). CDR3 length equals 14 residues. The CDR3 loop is CASSGGDAWDTQYF. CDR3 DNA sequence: TGCGCCAGCAGTGGGGGGGACGCTTGGGATACGCAGTATTTT.

The CDR3 DNA is TGTGCCAGCAGCTTGGCTGCAGATCCTAACTATGGCTACACCTTC. Its translation is CASSLAADPNYGYTF. The chain is built from TRBV5-4 and TRBJ1-2; D is ambiguous. The CDR3 has 15 residues. Germline V gene sequence: CDR1 SGHNT, CDR2 YYREEE (reference sequence). Trimming took 0 bases from V and 0 from J, leaving 9 bases between them.

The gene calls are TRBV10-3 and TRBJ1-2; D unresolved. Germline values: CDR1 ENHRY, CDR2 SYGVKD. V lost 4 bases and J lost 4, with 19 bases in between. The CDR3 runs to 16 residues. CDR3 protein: CAISGPKKEEGYGYTF. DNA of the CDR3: TGTGCCATCAGTGGGCCAAAGAAAGAGGAAGGCTATGGCTACACCTTC.

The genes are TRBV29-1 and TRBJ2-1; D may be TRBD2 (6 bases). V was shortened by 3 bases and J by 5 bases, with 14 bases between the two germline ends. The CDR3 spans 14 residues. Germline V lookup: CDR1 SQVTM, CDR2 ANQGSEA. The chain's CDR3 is CSVDSRGLDNEQFF. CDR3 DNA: TGCAGCGTTGATAGTCGGGGACTGGACAATGAGCAGTTCTTC.

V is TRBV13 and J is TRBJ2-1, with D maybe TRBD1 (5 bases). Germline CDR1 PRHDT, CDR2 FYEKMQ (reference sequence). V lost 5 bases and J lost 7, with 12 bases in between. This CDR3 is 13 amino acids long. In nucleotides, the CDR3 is TGTGCCAGCAGCATTCAGGGTAAGAATGAGCAGTTCTTC. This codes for CASSIQGKNEQFF.

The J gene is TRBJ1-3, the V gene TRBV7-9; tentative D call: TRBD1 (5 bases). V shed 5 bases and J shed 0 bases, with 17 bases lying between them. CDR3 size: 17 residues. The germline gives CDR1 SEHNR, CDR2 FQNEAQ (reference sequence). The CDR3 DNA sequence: TGTGCCAGCAGCCAGGGACTAGCCATAATCTCTGGAAACACCATATATTTT. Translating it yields CASSQGLAIISGNTIYF. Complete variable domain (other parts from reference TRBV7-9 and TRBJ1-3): DTGVSQNPRHKITKRGQNVTFRCDPISEHNRLYWYRQTLGQGPEFLTYFQNEAQLEKSRLLSDRFSAERPKGSFSTLEIQRTEQGDSAMYLCASSQGLAIISGNTIYFGEGSWLTVV.